This T cell receptor (beta chain) was retrieved from a study of identifying expanded T cells in peripheral blood. The germline gives CDR1 MNHEY, CDR2 SVGAGI. The CDR3 has 16 amino acids. The germline V and J ends were trimmed by 2 bases and 4 bases, with 15 bases remaining between them. The repertoire was sequenced with immunoSEQ multiplex PCR; TCRdb's copy has only in-frame clones and lacks some. The table includes around 100,000 clones, over 70% detected once. The sequencing input was blood. The origin of this receptor is a person aged 18 to 75 in good health. The V call is TRBV6-5, the J call TRBJ1-3; D is possibly TRBD1 (6 bases). CDR3 coding DNA: TGTGCCAGCAGTTACGGGGGAGGGGGGCTAGGAAACACCATATATTTT. Translated, it gives CASSYGGGGLGNTIYF.